The text below deals with one T cell receptor (beta chain). Its recognized antigen is unknown. There are no base qualities to consult, and no much larger clone falls within one base. The sample originates from a study of OX40 agonist ivuxolimab in advanced cancers. Turning to the overall study: The costimulatory receptor OX40 (CD134) was targeted by ivuxolimab, a fully human IgG2 agonistic monoclonal antibody. Intravenous ivuxolimab was administered to patients every 2 weeks at six dose levels: 0.01, 0.1, 0.3, 1.5, 3 and 10 mg/kg. Of the roughly 51 dose-escalation patients, hepatocellular carcinoma was present in about 20, melanoma in approximately 15, renal cell carcinoma in 9 and head and neck cancer in 9. A male proportion of almost 85% and a mean age of about 60 years, ranging from 23 to 79, were recorded for the dose-escalation cohort. Patients were allowed to have had prior anti-PD-1, anti-PD-L1 or anti-CTLA-4 therapy, and roughly 40% of the dose-escalation patients had been treated with checkpoint inhibitors. Partial responses occurred in three dose-escalation patients: two with cutaneous melanoma and one with hepatocellular carcinoma. Peripheral TCRbeta sequencing aimed to test whether ivuxolimab altered TCR sequence diversity and caused clonal T-cell expansion. The monotherapy dose-escalation portion (N of about 57 patients) of the phase I ivuxolimab trial is reported in the paper. Study-wide findings and limitations: In the 0.1-3.0 mg/kg groups, partial responders were among the patients with the lowest normalized peripheral clonal expansion, particularly in CD8+ T cells. Low levels of normalized T-cell clonal expansion were also shown by some nonresponding patients. Antigen specificity was not determined for the clonally expanded peripheral T cells. On average, CD8+ T cells showed more expanded clones than CD4+ T cells after ivuxolimab. At doses from 0.1 to 3.0 mg/kg, clonal expansion was seen in both CD4+ and CD8+ blood T cells between baseline and week 6.

The trial excluded patients who had a history of autoimmune disease or who were on systemic immunosuppression. In every dose cohort, peripheral blood was drawn for TCR sequencing at baseline, cycle 4 day 1, and cycle 7 day 1. Samples were obtained from an open-label, multicenter, first-in-human phase I dose-escalation trial of ivuxolimab. The trial enrolled adults with locally advanced or metastatic head and neck squamous cell, hepatocellular, melanoma or renal cell carcinoma. Before TCR sequencing, CD4+ and CD8+ T cells were separately sorted from peripheral blood. CDR1 and CDR2 were assigned from the germline V gene as SGHDT and YYEEEE. From the cysteine through the phenylalanine, the CDR3 covers 15 amino acids. CDR3 DNA is the only sequence kept; it has 45 bases, read in frame from the first base. At the junction V is shortened by 7 bases and J by 2 bases; bases outside the gene matches: 8. For sequencing of the TCRbeta CDR3 region, genomic DNA was extracted from the sorted cells. TCRbeta CDR3 regions were sequenced using the immunoSEQ Assay. Drawn from immuneACCESS, this table holds only the in-frame rearrangements with V and J called that TCRdb kept. Clones are partly lost; checked studies trace under half to an unresolved V gene and leave the rest unexplained. This sample lists 100,000 to 110,000 clones; roughly 90% were detected once. The top ten clones comprise approximately 0.15% of the sample.

The specimen comprised CD4+ or CD8+ T cells sorted from blood, sampled in a trial of the OX40 agonist ivuxolimab. The rearranged segments are TRBV5-6 and TRBJ2-1, with 8 junctional bases fitting TRBD2. This clonotype was sampled from an adult with an advanced solid tumor such as melanoma, head and neck, liver or kidney cancer. The CDR3 region reads CASQTGTSPYNEQFF. Read as DNA, the sequence is TGTGCCAGCCAGACCGGGACTAGTCCCTACAATGAGCAGTTCTTC.